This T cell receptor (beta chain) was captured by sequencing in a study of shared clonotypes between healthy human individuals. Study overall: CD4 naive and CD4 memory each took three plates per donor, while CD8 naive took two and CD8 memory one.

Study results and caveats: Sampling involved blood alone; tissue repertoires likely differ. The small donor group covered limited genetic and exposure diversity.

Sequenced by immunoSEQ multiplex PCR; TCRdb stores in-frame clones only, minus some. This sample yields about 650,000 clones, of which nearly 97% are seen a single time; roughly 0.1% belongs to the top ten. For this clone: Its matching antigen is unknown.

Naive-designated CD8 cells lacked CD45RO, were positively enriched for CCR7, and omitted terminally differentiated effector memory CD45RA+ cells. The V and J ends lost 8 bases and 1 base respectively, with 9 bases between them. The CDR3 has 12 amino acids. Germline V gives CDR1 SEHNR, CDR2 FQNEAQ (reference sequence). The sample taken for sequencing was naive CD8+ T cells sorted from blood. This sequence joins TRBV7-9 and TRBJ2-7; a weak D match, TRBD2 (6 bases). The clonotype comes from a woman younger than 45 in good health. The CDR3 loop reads CASRGISYEQYF. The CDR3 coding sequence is TGTGCCAGCCGGGGGATTTCCTACGAGCAGTACTTC.